The entry below describes one T cell receptor (beta chain). No antigen is known for it. This entry is derived from a study of T-cell reconstitution after alpha-beta-depleted transplantation in children. Overall study findings and caveats: Day-60 TCRbeta diversity that was high in some patients was derived from surviving recipient T cells and thymic progenitors. When one year had passed after transplant, most T-cell counts and diversity came from newly produced T cells.

The CDR3 spans 16 residues. Germline V gives CDR1 KGHSH, CDR2 LQKENI. V lost 1 base, J lost 4 bases, and 14 bases lay in between. A TCRbeta library incorporating unique molecular identifiers was prepared. MiXCR, run by TCRdb on the PCR reads, gives a single entry per CDR3 protein. This repertoire shows approximately 1,000,000 distinct CDR3 sequences, about 29% found once; its top ten account for roughly 27%. Sample: PBMCs, mostly from graft donor cells, taken 360 days after TCRalphabeta/CD19-depleted stem cell transplant. The source of this sequence is a boy under two years old who had a stem cell transplant for SCID, so the T cells may come from the graft donor. The J gene is TRBJ1-5, the V gene TRBV18, with a tentative D call TRBD1 (5 bases). CDR3 DNA sequence: TGTGCCAGCTCACCACTCGGGGGAGGGGATAATCAGCCCCAGCATTTT. Amino acid sequence: CASSPLGGGDNQPQHF.